Listed below are T cell receptor beta chains from one sample, sequenced in a study of T cells in tuberculosis. Assay used: immunoSEQ multiplex PCR; TCRdb lists only in-frame clones, some missing. The table includes about 20,000 clones, 80% to 90% detected once. Sequenced: PBMCs. Receptors were obtained from a donor aged 5 to 30 with latent tuberculosis or without tuberculosis infection. CDR3s leave out the opening cysteine and the closing phenylalanine or tryptophan. The order of the fields is J gene, CDR3 length, D gene, V gene, CDR3 protein. D genes are given only for firm matches.

>TRBJ2-5|14|-|TRBV5-1
ASSLARGGKVETQY
>TRBJ1-2|11|TRBD1|TRBV6-6
ASSFDRGTGYT
>TRBJ1-2|13|-|TRBV7-2
ASSSPIQGYYGYT
>TRBJ2-7|13|-|TRBV6-6
ASSYSTQGRREQY
>TRBJ2-5|9|-|TRBV20-1
SAPKGETQY
>TRBJ2-7|12|TRBD1|TRBV6-1
ATLLWDRAYEQY
>TRBJ2-2|14|TRBD1|TRBV9
ASSVTGAAGTGELF
>TRBJ2-5|12|-|TRBV27
ASSPTTIGETQY
>TRBJ2-7|12|-|TRBV5-1
ASANRVRPYEQY
>TRBJ1-2|13|-|TRBV29-1
SVGASLTGLYGYT
>TRBJ1-2|10|TRBD1|TRBV2
ATSDRGGGYT
>TRBJ1-1|12|TRBD1|TRBV5-1
ASSPGQPNTEAF
>TRBJ2-2|13|TRBD1|TRBV19
ASTQYPQGYGELF
>TRBJ1-1|11|-|TRBV6-4
ASNRGANTEAF
>TRBJ2-1|10|-|TRBV19
ASSIYSNEQF
>TRBJ1-2|15|TRBD1|TRBV4-1
ASSPRAGTDQYYGYT
>TRBJ1-1|11|-|TRBV15
ATSRDVNTEAF
>TRBJ2-7|11|TRBD1|TRBV6-5
ASSRTGSHEQY